This TCR beta chain was captured in a study of blood T cell repertoires in COVID-19. The wider study: The United States, Italy and Spain were the sources of the acute and convalescent COVID-19 samples. PBMCs, B-cell-depleted T cells, or T cells were the source of the cDNA or gDNA that made up the material.

V lost 3 bases and J lost 5, with 16 bases in between. CDR3 length equals 15 residues. Germline V gives CDR1 LNHDA, CDR2 SQIVND (reference sequence). The assay was immunoSEQ multiplex PCR, and TCRdb's table has in-frame clones only and misses some. The data contain 75,000 to 95,000 clones, 80% to 85% of them seen just once; the ten biggest clones take up around 6.5%. The sequence derives from a man in his 60s with acute or convalescent COVID-19. The J gene is TRBJ2-5, the V gene TRBV19, with D unclear. The sample comprised peripheral blood. CDR3 sequence reads: CASSMFLARSETQYF. The CDR3 nucleotides are TGTGCCAGTAGTATGTTTCTGGCCAGGTCGGAGACCCAGTACTTC.